This T cell receptor (beta chain) was retrieved from a study of CD4 T cells in relation to SARS-CoV-2 and coronaviruses. The ends were cut back, 6 bases at V and 5 bases at J, with 16 bases in the middle. This CDR3 has 14 amino acids. CDR1 and CDR2 from the germline V gene are LGHDT and YNNKEL (reference sequence). Comment on this clone: Its antigen is currently unknown.

CD4+ T cells from unexposed donors were obtained before the COVID-19 pandemic (2011-2018). CD4+ T cells were isolated from the cells after 10 days of culture. Clones were read by immunoSEQ multiplex PCR, and TCRdb kept only the in-frame ones, dropping some. The sample has 20,000 to 25,000 clones, around four fifths seen once; the top ten hold about 16%. Material: CD4+ T cells from PBMCs, cultured in vitro. The clonotype originates from a human donor in good health. The V gene is TRBV3-1 (or the pseudogene TRBV3-2), the J gene TRBJ1-2, with D possibly TRBD1 on 5 matching bases. The chain's CDR3 is CASRDSGRTYGYTF. CDR3 in DNA: TGTGCCAGCAGAGACTCAGGGCGGACTTATGGCTACACCTTC.